These T cell receptor beta chains were read from a single sample in a study of Tregs in tolerant kidney transplant recipients. Some clones are missing from TCRdb's copy, which holds only in-frame ones; the method was immunoSEQ multiplex PCR. In the table there are about 240,000 clones, around 82% of which are singletons. The specimen was CD4+ T cells from blood. The receptors derive from a human donor in good health. Each CDR3 is given with its conserved first and last residue. A D gene is named only where the DNA matches it firmly. Some rows have no size entry. The others give once, few or many, or a class for an expanded clone.

TRBJ1-2 TRBV9 - TRBD1 CASSSGTGDGYTF TGTGCCAGCAGCTCCGGGACAGGGGATGGCTACACCTTC
TRBJ1-2 TRBV5-6 - - CASSLGAYYGYTF TGTGCCAGCAGCTTGGGAGCGTACTATGGCTACACCTTC
TRBJ2-7 TRBV11-1 - - CASSFGGPYEQYF TGTGCCAGCAGCTTTGGGGGACCCTACGAGCAGTACTTC
TRBJ1-2 TRBV5-1 - TRBD1 CASSRQGISGYTF TGCGCCAGCAGCCGACAGGGGATCAGTGGCTACACCTTC
TRBJ2-3 TRBV7-6 - TRBD2 CASSSPGRGDTQYF TGTGCCAGCAGCTCCCCGGGGAGGGGAGATACGCAGTATTTT
TRBJ1-1 TRBV6-6 - - CASSYDGNTEAFF TGTGCCAGCAGTTACGACGGTAACACTGAAGCTTTCTTT
TRBJ1-5 TRBV5-1 few TRBD1 CASSLDPGGYDQPQHF TGCGCCAGCAGCTTGGATCCAGGGGGCTATGATCAGCCCCAGCATTTT
TRBJ1-2 TRBV5-1 - - CASSLGTGKILDGYTF TGCGCCAGCAGCTTGGGAACAGGGAAAATATTGGATGGCTACACCTTC
TRBJ1-1 TRBV13 once TRBD1 CASRTGQGASTEAFF TGTGCCAGCAGAACGGGACAGGGGGCGAGCACTGAAGCTTTCTTT
TRBJ2-3 TRBV29-1 - - CSVDTDTQYF TGCAGCGTCGACACAGATACGCAGTATTTT
TRBJ2-7 TRBV27 - - CASSKVPKASYEQYF TGTGCCAGCAGTAAAGTCCCCAAGGCCTCCTACGAGCAGTACTTC
TRBJ1-2 TRBV29-1 - - CSVQIGVNYGYTF TGCAGCGTTCAAATTGGGGTTAACTATGGCTACACCTTC
TRBJ1-4 TRBV6-5 - - CASKRGGGVYEKLFF TGTGCCAGCAAACGGGGGGGCGGTGTATACGAAAAACTGTTTTTT
TRBJ2-2 TRBV27 - - CASSSPFRTGELFF TGTGCCAGCAGTTCACCTTTTCGCACCGGGGAGCTGTTTTTT
TRBJ2-5 TRBV5-6 - TRBD1 CASSLTGEETQYF TGTGCCAGCAGCTTGACAGGGGAAGAGACCCAGTACTTC
TRBJ2-1 TRBV7-2 - - CASSYTSYEQFF TGTGCCAGCAGCTACACTAGCTATGAGCAGTTCTTC
TRBJ2-7 TRBV9 - - CASSVGWGRDYEQYF TGTGCCAGCAGCGTAGGGTGGGGCAGGGACTACGAGCAGTACTTC
TRBJ2-7 TRBV2 once - CASSEAGRAFSYEQYF TGTGCCAGCAGTGAAGCGGGACGAGCCTTCTCCTACGAGCAGTACTTC
TRBJ1-6 TRBV6-6 - TRBD1 CASSTGGYNSPLHF TGTGCCAGCAGCACAGGGGGTTATAATTCACCCCTCCACTTT
TRBJ2-7 TRBV5-1 - TRBD2 CASSGTDTYEQYF TGTGCCAGCAGCGGGACGGATACCTACGAGCAGTACTTC
TRBJ1-1 TRBV7-9 - - CASSLNSNTEAFF TGTGCCAGCAGCTTAAATTCAAACACTGAAGCTTTCTTT
TRBJ1-2 TRBV7-2 - TRBD1 CASSLEFGGGGGYTF TGTGCCAGCAGCTTAGAATTTGGAGGGGGCGGCGGCTACACCTTC
TRBJ2-2 TRBV4-1 - TRBD2 CASSQGLAGTGELFF TGCGCCAGCAGCCAGGGACTAGCGGGCACCGGGGAGCTGTTTTTT
TRBJ1-1 TRBV14 - - CASSQVINTEAFF TGTGCCAGCAGCCAAGTTATTAACACTGAAGCTTTCTTT
TRBJ2-1 TRBV2 - TRBD2 CASRPLAGGLNEQFF TGTGCCAGCAGGCCCCTAGCGGGGGGCCTCAATGAGCAGTTCTTC